This T cell receptor (beta chain) was retrieved from a study of T cell changes during pregnancy in multiple sclerosis. Libraries were prepared by immunoSEQ multiplex PCR; TCRdb keeps only in-frame clonotypes and omits some of them. The repertoire holds approximately 93,000 clones, approximately 90% seen once, with 0.95% in the top ten. From germline, CDR1 is SEHNR and CDR2 FQNEAQ (reference sequence). This CDR3 has 16 amino acids. V lost 5 bases and J lost 3, with 19 bases in between. This clonotype originated in a female donor with multiple sclerosis, enrolled in a pregnancy study. The specimen comprised peripheral blood, sampled before pregnancy. The gene calls are TRBV7-9 and TRBJ1-1; no firm D call. This CDR3 reads CASSRVGRGKDTEAFF. The CDR3 DNA sequence: TGTGCCAGCAGCCGAGTAGGCCGGGGAAAAGACACTGAAGCTTTCTTT.